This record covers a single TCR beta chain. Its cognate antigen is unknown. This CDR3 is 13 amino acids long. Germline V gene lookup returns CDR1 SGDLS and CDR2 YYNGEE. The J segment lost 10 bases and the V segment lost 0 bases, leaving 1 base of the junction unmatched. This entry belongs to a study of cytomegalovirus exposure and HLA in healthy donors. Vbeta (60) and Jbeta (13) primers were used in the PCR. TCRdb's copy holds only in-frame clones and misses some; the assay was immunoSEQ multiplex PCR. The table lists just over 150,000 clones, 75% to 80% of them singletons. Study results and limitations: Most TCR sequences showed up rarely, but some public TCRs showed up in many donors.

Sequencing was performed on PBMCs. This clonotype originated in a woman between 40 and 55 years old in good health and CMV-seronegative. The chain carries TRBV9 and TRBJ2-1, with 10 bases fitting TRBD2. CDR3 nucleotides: TGTGCCAGCAGCGTAGTAGCGGGGGGAGAGCAGTTCTTC. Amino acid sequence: CASSVVAGGEQFF. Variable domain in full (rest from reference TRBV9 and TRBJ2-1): DSGVTQTPKHLITATGQRVTLRCSPRSGDLSVYWYQQSLDQGLQFLIQYYNGEERAKGNILERFSAQQFPDLHSELNLSSLELGDSALYFCASSVVAGGEQFFGPGTRLTVL.